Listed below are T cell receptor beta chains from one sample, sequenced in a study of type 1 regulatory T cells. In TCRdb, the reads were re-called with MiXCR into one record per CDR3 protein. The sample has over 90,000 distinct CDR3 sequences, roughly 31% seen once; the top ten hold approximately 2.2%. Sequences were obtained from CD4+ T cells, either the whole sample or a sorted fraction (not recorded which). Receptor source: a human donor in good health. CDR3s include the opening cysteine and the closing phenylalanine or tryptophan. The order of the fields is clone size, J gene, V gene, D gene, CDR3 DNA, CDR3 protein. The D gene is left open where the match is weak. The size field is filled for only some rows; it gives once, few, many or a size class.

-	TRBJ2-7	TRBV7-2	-	TGTGCCAGCAGCTTAATGGCGGTTGGCGAGCAGTACTTC	CASSLMAVGEQYF
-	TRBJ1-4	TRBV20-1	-	TGCAGCGCATTCCAGGGAGCAACTAATGAAAAACTGTTTTTT	CSAFQGATNEKLFF
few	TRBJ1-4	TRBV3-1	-	TGTGCCAGCAGCCAGGCCGGGACGGATGAAAAACTGTTTTTT	CASSQAGTDEKLFF
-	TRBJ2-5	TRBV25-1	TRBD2	TGTGCCAGCAGTGGCTCTAGCGGGACGTACCAAGAGACCCAGTACTTC	CASSGSSGTYQETQYF
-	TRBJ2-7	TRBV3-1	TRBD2	TGTGCCAGCAGCCAGGGGACTAGCAGCCTCTACGAGCAGTACTTC	CASSQGTSSLYEQYF
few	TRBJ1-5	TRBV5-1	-	TGCGCCAGCAGCTTGGCGAGCAATCAGCCCCAGCATTTT	CASSLASNQPQHF
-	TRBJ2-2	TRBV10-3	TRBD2	TGTGCCATCAGTGCTCAGGGAGGGTCGCGGAACACCGGGGAGCTGTTTTTT	CAISAQGGSRNTGELFF
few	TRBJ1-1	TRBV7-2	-	TGTGCCAGCAGCTTGGGGCCCCGCCGACCTGAAGCTTTCTTT	CASSLGPRRPEAFF
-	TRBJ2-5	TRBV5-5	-	TGTGCCAGCAGCCCTTTGGCCGCCCCGAAGACCCAGTACTTC	CASSPLAAPKTQYF
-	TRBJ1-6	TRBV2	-	TGTGCCAGCAGTGAAGGTGTCAGGGGAACCAGCTCCTATAATTCACCCCTCCACTTT	CASSEGVRGTSSYNSPLHF
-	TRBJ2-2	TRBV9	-	TGTGCCAGCAGCCCACCCCTCGGACATGGTGGGACCGGGGAGCTGTTTTTT	CASSPPLGHGGTGELFF
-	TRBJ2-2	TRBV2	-	TGTGCCAGCAGTAACACCGGGGAGCTGTTTTTT	CASSNTGELFF
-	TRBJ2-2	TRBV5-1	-	TGCGCCAGCAGCCCGCTAACGAACACCGGGGAGCTGTTTTTT	CASSPLTNTGELFF
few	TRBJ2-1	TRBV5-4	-	TGTGCCAGCAGCCAACGGGACGGAGGTAGGGAGCAGTTCTTC	CASSQRDGGREQFF
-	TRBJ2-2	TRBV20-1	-	TGCAGTGCTAGAGTAAAGAGGGCCTCGAACACCGGGGAGCTGCTTTTT	CSARVKRASNTGELLF
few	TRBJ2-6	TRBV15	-	TGTGCCACCAGCAGACACCAGAGCTCTGGGGCCAACGTCCTGACTTTC	CATSRHQSSGANVLTF
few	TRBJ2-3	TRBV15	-	TGTGCCACCAAGGGAATGTCATCTAGCACAGATACGCAGTATTTT	CATKGMSSSTDTQYF
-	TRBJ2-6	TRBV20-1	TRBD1	TGCAGTGCTGAGACAGGGCCCGGGGCCAACGTCCTGACTTTC	CSAETGPGANVLTF
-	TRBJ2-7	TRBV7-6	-	TGTGCCAGCAGCCCCCGAATTGGGGGAGGCTACGAGCAGTACTTC	CASSPRIGGGYEQYF
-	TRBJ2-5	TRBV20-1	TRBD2	TGCAGTGCTCCCGGGACTAGCGGGACAAGAGGAGAGACCCAGTACTTC	CSAPGTSGTRGETQYF
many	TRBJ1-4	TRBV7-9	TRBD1	TGTGCCAGCAGGACGGACAGGTCTTCTGAAAAACTGTTTTTT	CASRTDRSSEKLFF
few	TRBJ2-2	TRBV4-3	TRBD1	TGCGCCAGCAGCCAAAGAGGCGGGACAGGGCCTCTGAACACCGGGGAGCTGTTTTTT	CASSQRGGTGPLNTGELFF
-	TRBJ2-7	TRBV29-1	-	TGCAGCGGGGGCACGGGCTACGAGCAGTACTTC	CSGGTGYEQYF
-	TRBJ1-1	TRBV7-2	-	TGTGCCAGCAGCAAAAACGGGGGGGCGAGCACTGAAGCTTTCTTT	CASSKNGGASTEAFF
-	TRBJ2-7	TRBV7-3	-	TGTGCCAGCAGCGTAGGACAGTCCTACGAGCAGTACTTC	CASSVGQSYEQYF
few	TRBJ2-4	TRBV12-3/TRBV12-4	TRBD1	TGTGCCAGCGGAACCCAACAGGGGGGAGAAAACATTCAGTACTTC	CASGTQQGGENIQYF
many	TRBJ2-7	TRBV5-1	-	TGCGCCAGCAGCTTGCCCGGGGACAACGAGCAGTACTTC	CASSLPGDNEQYF
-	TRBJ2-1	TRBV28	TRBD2	TGTGCCAGCAGGTACCTAGCGGGAGGTTACAATGAGCTGTTCTTC	CASRYLAGGYNELFF
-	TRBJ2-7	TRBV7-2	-	TGTGCCAGCAAAGCCACACCCGAGGGTGACGAGCAGTACTTC	CASKATPEGDEQYF
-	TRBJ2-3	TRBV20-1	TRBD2	TGCAGTACTAAAATGGGGCTAGCGGGAGATGTCGATACGCAGTATTTT	CSTKMGLAGDVDTQYF
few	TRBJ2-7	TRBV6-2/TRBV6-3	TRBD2	TGTGCCAGCAGTAATAGCGGGAGGGCCGAGCAGTACTTC	CASSNSGRAEQYF
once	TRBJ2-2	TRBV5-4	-	TGTGCCAGCAGCTTTCGGAACACCGGGGAGCTGTTTTTT	CASSFRNTGELFF
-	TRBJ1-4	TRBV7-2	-	TGTGCCAGCAGCCCTATGGACCTTTCGCCTGAAAAACTGTTTTTT	CASSPMDLSPEKLFF
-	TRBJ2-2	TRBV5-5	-	TGTGCCAGCAGCTTGGAATGGGGGGAGCTGTTTTTT	CASSLEWGELFF
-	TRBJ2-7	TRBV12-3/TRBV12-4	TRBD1	TGTGCCAGCAGTGGCCCGGGGACAGGGGTTACCTACGAGCAGTACTTC	CASSGPGTGVTYEQYF
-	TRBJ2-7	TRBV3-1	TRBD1	TGTGCCAGCAGCCAAGGCCAGTTTGTGCGCCAGGGGGCCTACGAGCAGTACTTC	CASSQGQFVRQGAYEQYF
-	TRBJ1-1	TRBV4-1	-	TGCGCCAGCAGCCAAGATGTGGGGGGCACTGAAGCTTTCTTT	CASSQDVGGTEAFF
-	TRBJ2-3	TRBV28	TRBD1	TGTGCCAGCAGCCAGGACAGGCCCACAGATACGCAGTATTTT	CASSQDRPTDTQYF
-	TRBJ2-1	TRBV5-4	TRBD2	TGTGCCAGCAGCATCCCTAGCGGGCGGCAAAATGAGCAGTTCTTC	CASSIPSGRQNEQFF
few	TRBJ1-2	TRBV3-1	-	TGTGCCAGCAGCCAAGGTGGCAGTGTGTATGGCTACACCTTC	CASSQGGSVYGYTF
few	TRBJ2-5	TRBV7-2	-	TGTGCCAGCAGCTTAGTGGCTCCAGAGACCCAGTACTTC	CASSLVAPETQYF
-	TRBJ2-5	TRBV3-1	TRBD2	TGTGCCAGCAGCGCTTCCGGGACTAGCGGGCGAGAGACCCAGTACTTC	CASSASGTSGRETQYF
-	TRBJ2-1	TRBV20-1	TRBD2	TGCAGTGCTAGAGATCCCGGGCTAGCGGGGATATCTTACAATGAGCAGTTCTTC	CSARDPGLAGISYNEQFF
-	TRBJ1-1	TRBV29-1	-	TGCAGCGTCGCAGGAGAAAGTTATGAAGCTTTCTTT	CSVAGESYEAFF
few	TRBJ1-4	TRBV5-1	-	TGCGCCAGCAGCTTGGGGGGACGGCGAACTAATGAAAAACTGTTTTTT	CASSLGGRRTNEKLFF
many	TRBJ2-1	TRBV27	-	TGTGCCAGCAGTTTATTCGGTGAGCAGTTCTTC	CASSLFGEQFF
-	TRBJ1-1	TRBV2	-	TGTGCCAGCAGTGACAGGGGCCCTGACACTGAAGCTTTCTTT	CASSDRGPDTEAFF
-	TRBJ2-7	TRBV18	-	TGTGCCAGCTCAGGGGGGAATGAGCAGTACTTC	CASSGGNEQYF
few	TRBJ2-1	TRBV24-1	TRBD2	TGTGCCACCAGTGATTCTAGCGGGAGTCGAGACCAGTTCTTC	CATSDSSGSRDQFF
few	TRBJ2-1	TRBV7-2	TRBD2	TGTGCCAGCAGCTCTCGAGCGGGAGGTCGGGACAATGAGCAGTTCTTC	CASSSRAGGRDNEQFF
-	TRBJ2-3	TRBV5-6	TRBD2	TGTGCCAGCAGCTCCACCCCCAGCGGGAGCCCAGATACGCAGTATTTT	CASSSTPSGSPDTQYF
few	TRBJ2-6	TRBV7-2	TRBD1	TGTGCCAGCAGCTTAGCCCGGACAGGAAACTCTGGGGCCAACGTCCTGACTTTC	CASSLARTGNSGANVLTF